This TCR beta chain comes out of a study of cytomegalovirus exposure and HLA in healthy donors. The study ran its PCR with 60 Vbeta and 13 Jbeta primers. TCRdb's copy holds only in-frame clones and misses some; the assay was immunoSEQ multiplex PCR. The sample gives about 110,000 clones, less than 85% of which show up once; about an eighth is in the top ten. This clone came up once. The CDR3 spans 17 residues. Per the germline V gene, CDR1 is SGHAT and CDR2 is FQNNGV. V was clipped by 4 bases and J by 10 bases; unmatched bases: 12. This sequence was found in a man aged 25 to 45 in good health and CMV-seropositive. The chain is built from TRBV11-2 and TRBJ1-6; 11 bases map to TRBD1. The sequencing sample was made of PBMCs. CDR3 coding DNA: TGTGCCAGCAGCTCCTCCGGGACAGGGGGTTTTCGATCACCCCTCCACTTT. This sequence encodes CASSSSGTGGFRSPLHF.